This is a list of T cell receptor beta chains from one sample in a study of T cells in Graves' hyperthyroidism and ophthalmopathy. TCRdb recomputed calls from the multiplex PCR reads with MiXCR, one row per CDR3 protein. The data show over 700,000 distinct CDR3 sequences, over 35% seen once. Specimen: blood. The source is a man younger than 35 with Graves' hyperthyroidism. Each CDR3 is given with its conserved first and last residue. D genes are given only for firm matches. Size is stated for part of the rows, as once, few or many counts, or as a class when the clone is expanded.

D	size	V	J	CDR3	DNA
.	.	TRBV12-3/TRBV12-4	TRBJ1-1	CASTLSPNTEAFF	TGTGCCAGCACCCTCAGTCCGAACACTGAAGCTTTCTTT
TRBD1	.	TRBV29-1	TRBJ2-5	CSVGRGTGRETQYF	TGCAGCGTTGGCCGGGGGACAGGGCGAGAGACCCAGTACTTC
TRBD1	few	TRBV4-1	TRBJ1-6	CASSQAYTGVKSPLHF	TGCGCCAGCAGCCAGGCCTATACAGGGGTTAAGTCACCCCTCCACTTT
.	few	TRBV9	TRBJ1-3	CASSKEVAFGNTIYF	TGTGCCAGCAGCAAAGAGGTGGCGTTTGGAAACACCATATATTTT
.	many	TRBV19	TRBJ1-1	CASTRMNTEAFF	TGTGCCAGTACAAGAATGAACACTGAAGCTTTCTTT
.	.	TRBV6-5	TRBJ1-2	CAISYYRDTAYGYTF	TGTGCCATCAGTTACTATAGGGACACAGCCTATGGCTACACCTTC
.	few	TRBV5-6	TRBJ2-5	CASSTTAYQETQYF	TGTGCCAGCAGCACCACCGCGTACCAAGAGACCCAGTACTTC
.	.	TRBV24-1	TRBJ2-5	CATSDTVRETQYF	TGTGCCACCAGTGACACAGTAAGGGAGACCCAGTACTTC
TRBD2	.	TRBV7-3	TRBJ2-1	CASSLLAGGHNEQFF	TGTGCCAGCAGCCTCCTAGCGGGAGGGCACAATGAGCAGTTCTTC
TRBD1	few	TRBV7-7	TRBJ2-7	CASSPLPGQGASYEQYF	TGTGCTAGCAGTCCTTTACCGGGACAGGGGGCTTCCTACGAGCAGTACTTC
.	many	TRBV29-1	TRBJ1-1	CSVEGGGGDTEAFF	TGCAGCGTTGAAGGGGGGGGCGGGGACACTGAAGCTTTCTTT
TRBD2	few	TRBV4-3	TRBJ2-7	CASSHQTSGAYEQYF	TGCGCCAGCAGCCACCAGACTAGCGGAGCCTACGAGCAGTACTTC
.	many	TRBV14	TRBJ1-6	CASSQVASNSPLHF	TGTGCCAGCAGCCAAGTAGCGAGTAATTCACCCCTCCACTTT
TRBD1	.	TRBV19	TRBJ1-2	CASSISGDSYGYTF	TGTGCCAGTAGTATCTCCGGGGACAGCTATGGCTACACCTTC